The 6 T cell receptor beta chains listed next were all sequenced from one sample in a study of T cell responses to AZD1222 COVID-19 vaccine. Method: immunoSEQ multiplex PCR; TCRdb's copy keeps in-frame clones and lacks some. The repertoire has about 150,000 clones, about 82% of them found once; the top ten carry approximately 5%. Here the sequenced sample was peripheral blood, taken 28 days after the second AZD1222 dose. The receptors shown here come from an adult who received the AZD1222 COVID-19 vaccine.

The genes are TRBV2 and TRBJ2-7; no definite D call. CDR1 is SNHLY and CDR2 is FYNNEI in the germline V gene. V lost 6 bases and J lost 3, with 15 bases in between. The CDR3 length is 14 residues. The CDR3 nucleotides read TGTGCCAGCAGCCCCTCATGGCCCGACTACGAGCAGTACTTC. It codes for CASSPSWPDYEQYF.

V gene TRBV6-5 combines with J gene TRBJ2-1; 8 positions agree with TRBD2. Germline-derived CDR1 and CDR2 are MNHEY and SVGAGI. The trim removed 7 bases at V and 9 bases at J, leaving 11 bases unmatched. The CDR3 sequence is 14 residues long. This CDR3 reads CASTPGLEVGEQFF. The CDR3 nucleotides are TGTGCCAGCACTCCGGGACTAGAGGTTGGTGAGCAGTTCTTC.

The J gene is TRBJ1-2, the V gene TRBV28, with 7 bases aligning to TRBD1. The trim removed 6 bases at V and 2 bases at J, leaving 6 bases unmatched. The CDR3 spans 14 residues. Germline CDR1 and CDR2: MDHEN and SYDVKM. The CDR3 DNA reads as TGTGCCAGCAGACATAACAGGGGAAACTATGGCTACACCTTC. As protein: CASRHNRGNYGYTF.

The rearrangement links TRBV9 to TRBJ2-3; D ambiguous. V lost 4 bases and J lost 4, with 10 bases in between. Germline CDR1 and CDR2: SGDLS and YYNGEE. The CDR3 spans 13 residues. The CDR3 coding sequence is TGTGCCAGCAGCTTCAGAGGTGCAGATACGCAGTATTTT. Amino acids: CASSFRGADTQYF.

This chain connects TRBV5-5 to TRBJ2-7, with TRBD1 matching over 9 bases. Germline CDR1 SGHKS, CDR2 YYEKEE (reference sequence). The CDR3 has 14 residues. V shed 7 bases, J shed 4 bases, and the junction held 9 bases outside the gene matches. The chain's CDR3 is CASSRTGEYYEQYF. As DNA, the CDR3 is TGTGCCAGCTCAAGGACAGGGGAGTATTACGAGCAGTACTTC.

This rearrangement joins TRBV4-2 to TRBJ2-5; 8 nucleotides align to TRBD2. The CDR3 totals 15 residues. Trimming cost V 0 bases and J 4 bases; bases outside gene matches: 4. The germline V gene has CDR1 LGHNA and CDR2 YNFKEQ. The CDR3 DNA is TGTGCCAGCAGCCAAGAAGCGGGGGTGGGAGAGACCCAGTACTTC. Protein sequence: CASSQEAGVGETQYF.